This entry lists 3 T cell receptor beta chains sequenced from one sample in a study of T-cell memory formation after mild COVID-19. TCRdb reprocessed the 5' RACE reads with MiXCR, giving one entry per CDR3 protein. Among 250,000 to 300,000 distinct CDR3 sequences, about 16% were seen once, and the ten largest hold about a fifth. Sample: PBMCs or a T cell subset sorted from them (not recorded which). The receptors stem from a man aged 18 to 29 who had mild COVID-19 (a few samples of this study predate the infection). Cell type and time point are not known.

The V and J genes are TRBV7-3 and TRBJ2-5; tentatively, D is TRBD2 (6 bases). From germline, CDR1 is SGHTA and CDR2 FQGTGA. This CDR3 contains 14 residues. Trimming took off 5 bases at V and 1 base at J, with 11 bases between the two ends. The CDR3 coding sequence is TGTGCCAGCAGCCGGGACTCTACCCAAGAGACCCAGTACTTC. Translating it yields CASSRDSTQETQYF.

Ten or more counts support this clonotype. CDR3 amino acids: CASSRTNTGELFF. The CDR3 bases are TGTGCCAGCAGCCGGACAAACACCGGGGAGCTGTTTTTT. The V gene is TRBV7-7, the J gene TRBJ2-2; tentatively, D is TRBD1 (5 bases). The germline V gene encodes CDR1 SSHAT and CDR2 FNYEAQ (reference sequence). This CDR3 has 13 amino acids. V lost 5 bases and J 2 bases, leaving 6 bases between the germline ends.

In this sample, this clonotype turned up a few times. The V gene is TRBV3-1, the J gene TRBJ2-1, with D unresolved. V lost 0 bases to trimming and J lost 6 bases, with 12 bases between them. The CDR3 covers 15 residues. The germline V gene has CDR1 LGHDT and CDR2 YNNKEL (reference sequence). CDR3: CASSQDPALTNEQFF. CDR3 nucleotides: TGTGCCAGCAGCCAAGACCCCGCTCTGACCAATGAGCAGTTCTTC.